This TCR beta chain was recorded in a study of T-cell reconstitution after alpha-beta-depleted transplantation in children. This clonotype was counted at least ten times. Unique molecular identifiers were incorporated during preparation of the TCRbeta library. TCRdb independently ran MiXCR on the PCR reads; one entry per CDR3 protein. This table has 490,000 or so distinct CDR3 sequences, approximately 12% appearing once. This CDR3 is 17 amino acids long. V lost 5 bases, J lost 6 bases, and 23 bases lay in between. Germline V gene lookup returns CDR1 MNHEY and CDR2 SMNVEV (reference sequence). Source: PBMCs from the stem cell graft donor, taken from the stem cell graft. This chain connects TRBV27 to TRBJ2-1; a possible D gene is TRBD1 (5 bases). This clonotype was sampled from a human donor who donated a stem cell graft to a child with combined immunodeficiency. The CDR3 nucleotides read TGTGCCAGCAGTCTCAGGACATATCTAGAAAAGGGCAATGAGCAGTTCTTC. This sequence encodes CASSLRTYLEKGNEQFF.